The 29 T cell receptor beta chains below come from one sample, sequenced in a study of T-cell reconstitution after alpha-beta-depleted transplantation in children. The TCRbeta library was prepared with unique molecular identifiers. TCRdb ran MiXCR on the PCR reads and lists one entry per CDR3 protein. The sample has 200,000 to 250,000 distinct CDR3 sequences; 6.5% to 10% are singletons. The sequences come from PBMCs, mostly from graft donor cells, collected 180 days after TCRalphabeta/CD19-depleted stem cell transplant. Receptors were obtained from a male patient under 18 who had a stem cell transplant for acute lymphoblastic leukemia, so the T cells may come from the graft donor.

This clonotype was observed at least ten times. V is TRBV9 and J is TRBJ2-7; D possibly uses TRBD1 or TRBD2 (5 bases each). There are 15 residues in the CDR3. V was cut by 4 bases and J by 2 bases, with 16 bases left in between. Germline CDR1 SGDLS, CDR2 YYNGEE. CDR3: CASSPRGDGTYEQYF. DNA of the CDR3: TGTGCCAGCAGCCCACGAGGGGACGGCACCTACGAGCAGTACTTC.

This clonotype was recorded many times. V is TRBV11-2 and J is TRBJ1-4; D unclear. Trimming took 3 bases from V and 8 from J, leaving 7 bases between them. Per the germline V gene, CDR1 is SGHAT and CDR2 is FQNNGV. The CDR3 covers 12 residues. The CDR3 DNA reads as TGTGCCAGCAGCTTGGGTGTGGAAAAACTGTTTTTT. Translation gives CASSLGVEKLFF.

The sample holds a few counts of this clonotype. The rearrangement links TRBV18 to TRBJ2-2; D not certain. In germline, CDR1 is KGHSH, CDR2 LQKENI. This CDR3 region has 14 residues. The V end was cut by 1 base, the J end by 5 bases, with 8 bases between. CDR3 in amino acids: CASSPLSQTGELFF. The CDR3, as DNA: TGTGCCAGCTCACCACTAAGTCAGACCGGGGAGCTGTTTTTT.

Many counts were recorded for this clonotype. The rearrangement links TRBV6-2 or TRBV6-3 to TRBJ2-5, with D maybe TRBD1 (7 bases). The germline V gene has CDR1 MNHEY and CDR2 SVGEGT. V was cut by 7 bases and J by 2 bases, with 17 bases left in between. The CDR3 has 15 residues. DNA of the CDR3: TGTGCCAGCATCAACAGGGGACTGCGACAAGAGACCCAGTACTTC. Its translation is CASINRGLRQETQYF.

This clonotype was detected many times. The chain couples TRBV28 to TRBJ2-3, with TRBD2 matching 7 bases. The germline V gene encodes CDR1 MDHEN and CDR2 SYDVKM. V gave up 6 bases and J gave up 5 bases; unmatched junction bases: 8. CDR3 length equals 14 residues. The CDR3 region has the DNA TGTGCCAGCAGCCAAGGTGGGGGGGTAGATACGCAGTATTTT. Amino acid sequence: CASSQGGGVDTQYF.

This clonotype turned up a few times. The V call is TRBV7-8, the J call TRBJ2-2; possible D gene TRBD2, 5 bases. Trimming pared 3 bases from V and 4 bases from J, leaving 12 bases between. The CDR3 covers 15 residues. Looked up from germline, CDR1 is SGHVS and CDR2 is FQNEAQ. The CDR3: CASSFRDRSTGELFF. DNA of the CDR3: TGTGCCAGCAGCTTTCGGGATAGGTCCACCGGGGAGCTGTTTTTT.

This clonotype was seen at least ten times. This sequence joins TRBV6-1 and TRBJ1-4; TRBD1 matches 8 bases. Germline-derived CDR1 and CDR2 are MNHNS and SASEGT. The CDR3 sequence is 16 residues long. V was pared by 5 bases and J by 7 bases, with 12 bases of the junction left unmatched. CDR3 loop: CASSKGPGGEGEKLFF. The CDR3, as DNA: TGTGCCAGCAGTAAAGGACCAGGGGGCGAAGGTGAAAAACTGTTTTTT.

For this clonotype: A much more abundant neighbour one base away suggests this may be a read error. The missing conserved phenylalanine or tryptophan at the end of this CDR3 makes a read error likely. The chain has TRBV5-1 and TRBJ1-1; D gene ambiguous. Germline assignment: CDR1 SGHRS and CDR2 YFSETQ. V was cut by 0 bases and J by 1 base, with 7 bases left in between. The CDR3 has 14 amino acids. The CDR3 DNA reads TGCGCCAGCAGCTTGGTGGGGAAGAACACTGAAGCTTTCATT. As protein: CASSLVGKNTEAFI.

This clonotype has ten or more counts. The chain has TRBV20-1 and TRBJ2-5; 8 positions agree with TRBD1. V was clipped by 1 base and J by 5 bases; unmatched bases: 6. CDR3 size: 14 residues. Per the germline V gene, CDR1 is DFQATT and CDR2 is SNEGSKA (reference sequence). The CDR3 region has the DNA TGCAGTGCTAGAGGAGGGCAGGGGGCGGAGACCCAGTACTTC. It encodes CSARGGQGAETQYF.

At least ten counts were recorded for this clonotype. V and J are TRBV12-3 or TRBV12-4 and TRBJ1-4; perhaps TRBD1 as D (5 bases). Trimming removed 7 bases at V and 4 bases at J, with 16 bases between. There are 15 residues in the CDR3. CDR3 amino acids: CASTTGRVFNEKLFF. The CDR3 DNA sequence: TGTGCCAGCACTACGGGACGGGTCTTTAATGAAAAACTGTTTTTT.

This clonotype was observed many times. The J gene is TRBJ1-2, the V gene TRBV18; 7 bases are shared with TRBD1. In germline, CDR1 is KGHSH, CDR2 LQKENI. This CDR3 has 14 residues. V trimming: 0 bases; J trimming: 4 bases; junction bases outside the gene matches: 2. CDR3 residues: CASSPPEGAYGYTF. CDR3 DNA sequence: TGTGCCAGCTCACCACCGGAGGGGGCCTATGGCTACACCTTC.

This clonotype has at least ten counts. The chain recombines TRBV11-1 with TRBJ2-7; 11 nucleotides align to TRBD2. The CDR3 totals 15 residues. Germline lookup yields CDR1 SGHAT and CDR2 FQDESV (reference sequence). V shed 5 bases, J shed 5 bases, and the junction held 8 bases outside the gene matches. The CDR3 coding sequence is TGTGCCAGCAGCACTACTAGCGGGAGTTTCAACGAGCAGTACTTC. It is translated as CASSTTSGSFNEQYF. The complete variable domain, with remaining parts taken from reference TRBV11-1 and TRBJ2-7, reads EAEVAQSPRYKITEKSQAVAFWCDPISGHATLYWYRQILGQGPELLVQFQDESVVDDSQLPKDRFSAERLKGVDSTLKIQPAELGDSAMYLCASSTTSGSFNEQYFGPGTRLTVT.

J is TRBJ2-3 and V is TRBV5-3; 10 bases line up with TRBD2. TRBV5-3 is an ORF, with its function uncertain. This CDR3 is 17 amino acids long. Unmatched junction bases numbered 9, after V lost 4 bases and J lost 1 base. CDR3 DNA sequence: TGTGCCAGAAGCCACGCAGGAGGACTAGCGGGCACAGATACGCAGTATTTT. Its protein is CARSHAGGLAGTDTQYF.

This clonotype was detected many times. The chain carries TRBV10-2 and TRBJ2-7; either TRBD1 or TRBD2 may fit D (5 bases each). Germline V lookup: CDR1 WSHSY, CDR2 SAAADI. V lost 7 bases and J 0 bases, leaving 13 bases between the germline ends. CDR3 size: 14 residues. The CDR3 loop is CASNVLGTSYEQYF. DNA for the CDR3: TGCGCCAGCAACGTCCTCGGGACCTCCTACGAGCAGTACTTC.

This clonotype was recorded at least ten times. This rearrangement joins TRBV4-2 to TRBJ1-3, with a possible D match to TRBD1 (5 bases). The germline V gene has CDR1 LGHNA and CDR2 YNFKEQ. CDR3 size: 18 residues. V was clipped by 1 base and J by 0 bases, with 16 bases between them. The CDR3 region is CASSQGGGGSRSGNTIYF. The CDR3 nucleotides read TGTGCCAGCAGCCAAGGGGGGGGTGGGTCGCGCTCTGGAAACACCATATATTTT.

Ten or more counts support this clonotype. The chain employs TRBV7-9 and TRBJ1-1, with D uncertain. From germline, CDR1 is SEHNR and CDR2 FQNEAQ (reference sequence). Trimming shortened V by 3 bases and J by 4 bases, and 12 bases separated the two germline ends. This CDR3 spans 14 amino acids. The CDR3 reads CASSFGGGGTEAFF. In DNA, the CDR3 is TGTGCCAGCAGCTTTGGCGGAGGCGGCACTGAAGCTTTCTTT.

This clonotype was recorded many times. The chain combines TRBV10-3 with TRBJ1-1; D is uncertain. The germline CDR1 and CDR2 sequences are ENHRY and SYGVKD. The CDR3 is 13 amino acids. Trimming stripped 10 bases from V and 0 bases from J, with 12 bases between. The CDR3, as DNA: TGTGCCACCCAGGACCTCATGAACACTGAAGCTTTCTTT. Its translation: CATQDLMNTEAFF.

This clonotype was seen only a few times. V and J are TRBV2 and TRBJ1-1; the D is unclear. Trimming removed 8 bases at V and 3 bases at J, with 16 bases between. Germline V gene lookup returns CDR1 SNHLY and CDR2 FYNNEI. The CDR3 is 14 residues long. The CDR3 region is CASRPGSWDTEAFF. The CDR3 DNA follows: TGTGCCAGCCGCCCAGGCTCTTGGGACACTGAAGCTTTCTTT.

The sample holds many counts of this clonotype. The CDR3: CSASGDREGELFF. The DNA of the CDR3 is TGCAGTGCTAGCGGGGACAGGGAGGGGGAGCTGTTTTTT. The chain employs TRBV20-1 and TRBJ2-2, with 9 bases fitting TRBD1. The CDR3 runs to 13 residues. The germline gives CDR1 DFQATT, CDR2 SNEGSKA (reference sequence). The V and J ends lost 3 bases and 8 bases, in that order; junction bases with no gene match: 4.

This clonotype occurred many times. The junction departs from the called germline gene at one end, perhaps through a read error. The chain combines TRBV7-7 with TRBJ1-1; D call uncertain. The CDR3 runs 14 residues. Per the germline V gene, CDR1 is SSHAT and CDR2 is FNYEAQ (reference sequence). CDR3: CASSERRWNTEAFF. CDR3 coding DNA: TGTGCTAGCAGCGAGCGTAGGTGGAACACTGAAGCTTTCTTT.

At least ten counts were recorded for this clonotype. The V gene is TRBV7-8, the J gene TRBJ2-1; D is unclear. CDR1 is SGHVS and CDR2 is FQNEAQ in the germline V gene. This CDR3 comprises 14 residues. Trimming left V 5 bases short and J 1 base short, with 9 bases between. CDR3 loop: CASSHSLSYNEQFF. The CDR3 bases are TGTGCCAGCAGCCACTCCCTGTCCTACAATGAGCAGTTCTTC.

Ten or more counts support this clonotype. The chain recombines TRBV10-3 with TRBJ2-3; D is unresolved. V shed 4 bases and J shed 6 bases, with 5 bases lying between them. This CDR3 is 11 amino acids long. Looked up from germline, CDR1 is ENHRY and CDR2 is SYGVKD. CDR3 amino acids: CAISVQDTQYF. The DNA of the CDR3 is TGTGCCATCAGTGTTCAGGATACGCAGTATTTT.

CDR3 in amino acids: CASTTAEYGYGYTF. Written as DNA, the CDR3 is TGTGCCAGCACCACCGCGGAGTATGGATATGGCTACACCTTC. The rearrangement joins TRBV28 to TRBJ1-2, with unresolved D. V lost 7 bases and J 5 bases, leaving 17 bases between the germline ends. This CDR3 is 14 amino acids long. Germline V gives CDR1 MDHEN, CDR2 SYDVKM.

The V call is TRBV6-1, the J call TRBJ1-6; no definite D call. Trimming pared 11 bases from V and 7 bases from J, leaving 18 bases between. The CDR3 runs 14 residues. Germline assignment: CDR1 MNHNS and CDR2 SASEGT. The CDR3 here is CAAAAPPENSPLHF. The CDR3 coding sequence is TGTGCCGCCGCCGCTCCCCCAGAGAATTCACCCCTCCACTTT.

This clonotype occurred many times. Here the CDR3 DNA reads TGTGCCAGCAGTTTAGCGTTGACAGATTCTGGAAACACCATATATTTT. It specifies CASSLALTDSGNTIYF. The V gene is TRBV12-3 or TRBV12-4, the J gene TRBJ1-3; D possibly corresponds to TRBD1 (5 bases). The CDR3 loop spans 16 amino acids. Trimming cost V 0 bases and J 1 base, with 10 bases left between them.

This clonotype was counted between two and nine times. The chain couples TRBV6-1 to TRBJ1-2, with 10 nucleotides matching TRBD1. Germline assignment: CDR1 MNHNS and CDR2 SASEGT. The V gene end was trimmed by 5 bases and the J gene end by 1 base; junction bases not matched to a gene: 7. The CDR3 covers 16 residues. The CDR3 DNA is TGTGCCAGCAGTCCACCGGGACAGGGGCATAACTATGGCTACACCTTC. Its translation is CASSPPGQGHNYGYTF.

The chain has TRBV6-2 or TRBV6-3 and TRBJ2-1; D remains ambiguous. The germline V gene encodes CDR1 MNHEY and CDR2 SVGEGT. Trimming left V 1 base short and J 6 bases short, with 7 bases between. The CDR3 is 13 amino acids. Written as DNA, the CDR3 is TGTGCCAGCAGTTACTTAGTAGGCAATGAGCAGTTCTTC. The encoded protein is CASSYLVGNEQFF.

About this clonotype itself: A read error is possible here, since a much larger clone lies one base away. The chain employs TRBV20-1 and TRBJ2-2, with 9 bases identical to TRBD1. Germline CDR1 is DFQATT and CDR2 is SNEGSKA (reference sequence). This CDR3 contains 13 residues. CDR3 in amino acids: CSAGTGGGGGLFF. As DNA, the CDR3 is TGCAGTGCTGGCACAGGGGGCGGCGGGGGGCTGTTTTTT.

The CDR3 region has the DNA TGTGCCAGCAGTTACGCTACAGGGTACAATGAGCAGTTCTTC. This translates into CASSYATGYNEQFF. The chain employs TRBV6-5 and TRBJ2-1, with D possibly TRBD1 on 6 matching bases. Germline V gene lookup returns CDR1 MNHEY and CDR2 SVGAGI. V shed 2 bases and J shed 4 bases, with 9 bases lying between them. This CDR3 is built from 14 residues.